This entry lists 10 T cell receptor beta chains sequenced from one sample in a study of blood T cells in healthy people across ages. Primed by a sample-barcoded 5' primer and a J-beta primer mix, a second PCR proceeded for roughly 7 to 11 cycles. TCRdb reanalysed the 5' RACE reads using MiXCR and keeps one entry per CDR3 protein. The sample holds roughly 2 million distinct CDR3 sequences, around half seen once. Source material: blood. The receptors originated from a woman in her thirties or forties in good health.

The rearrangement uses TRBV4-2 and TRBJ2-2, with 8 bases lining up with TRBD1. Per the germline V gene, CDR1 is LGHNA and CDR2 is YNFKEQ. The CDR3 extends over 16 amino acids. The ends lost 4 bases at V and 2 bases at J; junction bases unmatched: 6. The CDR3 region is CASSLRTGQNTGELFF. DNA of the CDR3: TGTGCCAGCAGCCTCCGGACAGGGCAAAACACCGGGGAGCTGTTTTTT.

The chain is built from TRBV12-3 or TRBV12-4 and TRBJ2-5; tentative D call: TRBD2 (6 bases). V lost 1 base and J lost 3, with 9 bases in between. This CDR3 region has 14 residues. The CDR3 protein is CASSLGDWKETQYF. In nucleotides, the CDR3 is TGTGCCAGCAGTTTAGGGGACTGGAAAGAGACCCAGTACTTC.

This clonotype was picked up a small number of times. The V gene is TRBV12-3 or TRBV12-4, the J gene TRBJ1-2; the D is unclear. V lost 5 bases and J 0 bases, leaving 13 bases between the germline ends. The length of the CDR3 is 15 residues. As DNA, the CDR3 is TGTGCCAGCAGTGGGAACTGGGTGGCTAACTATGGCTACACCTTC. Protein sequence: CASSGNWVANYGYTF.

V is TRBV20-1 and J is TRBJ1-1; possibly TRBD1 for D (6 bases). The germline CDR1 and CDR2 sequences are DFQATT and SNEGSKA (reference sequence). The germline V and J ends were trimmed by 6 bases and 3 bases, with 17 bases remaining between them. The CDR3 sequence is 14 residues long. In DNA form, the CDR3 reads TGCAGTGCCCCCATGGGAGGGGGAGACACTGAAGCTTTCTTT. Residues: CSAPMGGGDTEAFF.

In this sample, this clonotype turned up a few times. The V gene is TRBV28, the J gene TRBJ2-5; tentative D call: TRBD1 (5 bases). Per the germline V gene, CDR1 is MDHEN and CDR2 is SYDVKM. The CDR3 contains 13 residues. V lost 6 bases, J lost 5 bases, and 13 bases lay in between. CDR3 nucleotide sequence: TGTGCCAGCAGCAGCAGGGATTTTGAGACCCAGTACTTC. Encoded protein: CASSSRDFETQYF.

The chain has TRBV20-1 and TRBJ1-5; no definite D call. Trimming shortened V by 4 bases and J by 1 base, and 5 bases separated the two germline ends. The CDR3 extends over 12 amino acids. The germline CDR1 and CDR2 sequences are DFQATT and SNEGSKA (reference sequence). This CDR3 is CSATDSNQPQHF. The CDR3 DNA is TGCAGTGCTACTGACAGCAATCAGCCCCAGCATTTT.

V usage is TRBV7-2 and J usage is TRBJ2-7; TRBD1 or TRBD2 may be the D gene (6 bases each). Germline values: CDR1 SGHTA, CDR2 FQGNSA. Trimming took off 6 bases at V and 0 bases at J, with 15 bases between the two ends. CDR3 length: 15 amino acids. The CDR3 sequence is CASRSTGRSSYEQYF. The CDR3 nucleotides read TGTGCCAGCAGATCTACAGGGAGGAGCTCCTACGAGCAGTACTTC.

The chain carries TRBV6-2 or TRBV6-3 and TRBJ2-2; no reliable D call. Per germline, CDR1 MNHEY and CDR2 SVGEGT. The V end was cut by 5 bases, the J end by 3 bases, with 13 bases between. The CDR3 is 15 amino acids. The CDR3 bases are TGTGCCAGCAGTCCCACCGGGTCCTACACCGGGGAGCTGTTTTTT. It codes for CASSPTGSYTGELFF.

The V call is TRBV10-3, the J call TRBJ1-2; no firm D call. Trimming took off 5 bases at V and 2 bases at J, with 12 bases between the two ends. The CDR3 is 14 amino acids. CDR1 and CDR2 (germline): ENHRY, SYGVKD. The CDR3 DNA sequence: TGTGCCATCAGTCCTAGTATTGGGAACTATGGCTACACCTTC. Translation: CAISPSIGNYGYTF.

This clonotype was detected only a few times. The chain is built from TRBV6-5 and TRBJ2-1, with D unresolved. V dropped 4 bases and J dropped 9 bases, with 10 bases sitting between them. Germline V gives CDR1 MNHEY, CDR2 SVGAGI. The CDR3 runs to 12 residues. As DNA, the CDR3 is TGTGCCAGCAGTTCGACGATGGTTGAGCAGTTCTTC. Translated: CASSSTMVEQFF.